This entry concerns a single T cell receptor beta chain. What it binds is unknown. The CDR3 loop spans 15 amino acids. CDR1 is SGHVS, CDR2 FQNEAQ, per germline. V lost 2 bases and J lost 3, with 11 bases in between. Vbeta (60) and Jbeta (13) primers were used in the PCR. The table came from immunoSEQ multiplex PCR; TCRdb's copy has only in-frame clones and leaves some out. The repertoire holds 90,000 to 95,000 clones, 75% to 85% seen once, with roughly 2% in the top ten. This entry belongs to a study of cytomegalovirus exposure and HLA in healthy donors. Study background: Unique TCR beta sequences numbering about 100 million came from about 180 million T cells in an earlier analysis.

General study results and limits: About 87% or about 30% of the time was how often most TCR beta V segments were productive, according to an earlier analysis.

Sequencing was performed on PBMCs. The chain combines TRBV7-8 with TRBJ1-5, with D maybe TRBD1 (5 bases). The sequence was obtained from a man between 18 and 29 years old in good health and CMV-seronegative. The CDR3 DNA sequence: TGTGCCAGCAGCTTATGGACAACGGCCAATCAGCCCCAGCATTTT. This translates into CASSLWTTANQPQHF.